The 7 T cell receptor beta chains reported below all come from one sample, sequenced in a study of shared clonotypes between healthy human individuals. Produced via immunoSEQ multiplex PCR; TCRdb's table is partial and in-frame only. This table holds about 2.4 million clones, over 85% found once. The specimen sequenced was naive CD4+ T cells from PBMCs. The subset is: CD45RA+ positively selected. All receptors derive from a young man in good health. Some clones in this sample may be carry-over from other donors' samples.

This CDR3 is CASSLAVEQYF. CDR3 nucleotides: TGTGCCAGCAGCTTAGCTGTGGAGCAGTACTTC. The genes are TRBV7-9 and TRBJ2-7; D uncertain. Trimming stripped 0 bases from V and 7 bases from J, with 4 bases between. This CDR3 comprises 11 residues. Per germline, CDR1 SEHNR and CDR2 FQNEAQ (reference sequence).

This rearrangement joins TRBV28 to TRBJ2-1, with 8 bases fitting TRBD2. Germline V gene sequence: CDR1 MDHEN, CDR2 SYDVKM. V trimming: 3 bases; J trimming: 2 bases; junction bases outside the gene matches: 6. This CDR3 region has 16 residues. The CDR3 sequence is CASSFVAGTAYNEQFF. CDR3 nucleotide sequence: TGTGCCAGCAGTTTCGTAGCGGGAACGGCCTACAATGAGCAGTTCTTC.

The CDR3 protein is CASSYLAASDTQYF. CDR3 DNA sequence: TGTGCCAGCAGCTATTTAGCGGCTTCAGATACGCAGTATTTT. The chain recombines TRBV7-2 with TRBJ2-3; D may be TRBD2 (6 bases). Germline lookup yields CDR1 SGHTA and CDR2 FQGNSA. Trimming cost V 4 bases and J 4 bases, with 12 bases left between them. The CDR3 consists of 14 residues.

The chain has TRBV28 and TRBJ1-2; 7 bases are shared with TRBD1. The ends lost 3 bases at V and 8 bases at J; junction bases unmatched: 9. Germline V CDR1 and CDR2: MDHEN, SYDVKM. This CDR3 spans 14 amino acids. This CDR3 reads CASSFAGGIGGYTF. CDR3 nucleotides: TGTGCCAGCAGTTTCGCAGGGGGAATAGGAGGCTACACCTTC.

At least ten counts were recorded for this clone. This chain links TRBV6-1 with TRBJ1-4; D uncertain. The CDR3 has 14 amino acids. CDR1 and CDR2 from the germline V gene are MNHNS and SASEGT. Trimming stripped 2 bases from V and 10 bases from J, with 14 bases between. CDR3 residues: CASSEWEAMGKLFF. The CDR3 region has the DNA TGTGCCAGCAGTGAATGGGAGGCTATGGGAAAACTGTTTTTT.

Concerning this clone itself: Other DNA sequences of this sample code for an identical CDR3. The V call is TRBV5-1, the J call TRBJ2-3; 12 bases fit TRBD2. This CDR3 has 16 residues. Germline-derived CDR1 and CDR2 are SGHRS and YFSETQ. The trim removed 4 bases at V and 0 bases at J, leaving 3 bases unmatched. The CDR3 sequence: CASSTGLAGSTDTQYF. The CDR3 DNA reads TGCGCCAGCAGCACCGGACTAGCGGGAAGCACAGATACGCAGTATTTT.

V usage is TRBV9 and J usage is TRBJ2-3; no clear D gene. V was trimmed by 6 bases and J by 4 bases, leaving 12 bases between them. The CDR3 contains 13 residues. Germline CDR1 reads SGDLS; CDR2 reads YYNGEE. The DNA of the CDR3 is TGTGCCAGCAATCGGGTTCCCGCAGATACGCAGTATTTT. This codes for CASNRVPADTQYF.